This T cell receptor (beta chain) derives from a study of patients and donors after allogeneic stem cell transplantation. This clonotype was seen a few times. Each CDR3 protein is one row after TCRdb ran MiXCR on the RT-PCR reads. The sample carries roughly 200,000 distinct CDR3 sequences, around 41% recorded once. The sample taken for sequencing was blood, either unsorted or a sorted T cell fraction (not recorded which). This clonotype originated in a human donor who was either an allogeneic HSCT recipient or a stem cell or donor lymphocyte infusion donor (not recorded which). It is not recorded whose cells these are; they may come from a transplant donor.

This chain's CDR3 is CASSLAAGQWYGYTF. The CDR3 nucleotides are TGTGCCAGCAGTTTAGCCGCGGGACAATGGTATGGCTACACCTTC. This chain connects TRBV12-3 or TRBV12-4 to TRBJ1-2, with a tentative D call TRBD1 (6 bases). The CDR3 runs to 15 residues. V was cut by 0 bases and J by 5 bases, with 13 bases left in between.